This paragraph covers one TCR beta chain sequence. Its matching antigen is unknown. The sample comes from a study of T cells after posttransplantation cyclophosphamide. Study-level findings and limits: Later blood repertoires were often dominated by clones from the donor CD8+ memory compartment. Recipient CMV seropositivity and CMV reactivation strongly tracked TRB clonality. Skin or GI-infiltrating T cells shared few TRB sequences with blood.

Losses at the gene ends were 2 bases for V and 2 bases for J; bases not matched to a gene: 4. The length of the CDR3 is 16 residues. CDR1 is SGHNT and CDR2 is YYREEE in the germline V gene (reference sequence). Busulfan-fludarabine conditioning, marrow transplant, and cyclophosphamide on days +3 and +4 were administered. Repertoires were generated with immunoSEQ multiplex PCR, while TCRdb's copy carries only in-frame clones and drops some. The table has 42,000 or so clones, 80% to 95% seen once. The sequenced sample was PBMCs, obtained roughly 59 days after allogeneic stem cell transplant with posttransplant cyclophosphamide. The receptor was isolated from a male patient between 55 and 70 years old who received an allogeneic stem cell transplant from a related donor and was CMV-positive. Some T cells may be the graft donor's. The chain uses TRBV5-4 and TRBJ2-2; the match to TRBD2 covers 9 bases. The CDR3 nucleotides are TGTGCCAGCAGCTTCAAGCGGGGGGCTAACACCGGGGAGCTGTTTTTT. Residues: CASSFKRGANTGELFF.